This T cell receptor beta chain was captured in a study of PD-L1 blockade in urothelial cancer. Measured with immunoSEQ multiplex PCR; TCRdb has only the in-frame clones, and not every one. The sample carries 65,000 to 80,000 clones, 84% recorded once. This CDR3 is built from 14 residues. V shed 2 bases and J shed 0 bases, with 8 bases lying between them. CDR1 is SGHTA and CDR2 is FQGTGA in the germline V gene. The specimen was PBMCs, collected around atezolizumab (anti-PD-L1) treatment. This sequence originates from a man aged 70 or older with urothelial cancer. The J gene is TRBJ2-7, the V gene TRBV7-3; D might be TRBD1 (6 bases). This CDR3 is CASSLGGFSYEQYF. CDR3 sequence (DNA): TGTGCCAGCAGCTTAGGGGGCTTCTCCTACGAGCAGTACTTC.